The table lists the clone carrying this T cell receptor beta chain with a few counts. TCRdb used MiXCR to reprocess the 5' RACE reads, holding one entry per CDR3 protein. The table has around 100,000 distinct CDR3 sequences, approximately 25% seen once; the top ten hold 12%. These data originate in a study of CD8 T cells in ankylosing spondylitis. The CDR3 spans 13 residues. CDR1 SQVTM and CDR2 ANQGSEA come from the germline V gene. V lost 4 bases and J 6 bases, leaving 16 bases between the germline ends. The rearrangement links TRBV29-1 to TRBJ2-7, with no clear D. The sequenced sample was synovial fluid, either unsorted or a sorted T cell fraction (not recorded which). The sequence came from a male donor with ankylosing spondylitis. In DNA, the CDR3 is TGCAGCGTTGCATCCACGGAAGCCGTCGAGCAGTACTTC. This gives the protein CSVASTEAVEQYF.